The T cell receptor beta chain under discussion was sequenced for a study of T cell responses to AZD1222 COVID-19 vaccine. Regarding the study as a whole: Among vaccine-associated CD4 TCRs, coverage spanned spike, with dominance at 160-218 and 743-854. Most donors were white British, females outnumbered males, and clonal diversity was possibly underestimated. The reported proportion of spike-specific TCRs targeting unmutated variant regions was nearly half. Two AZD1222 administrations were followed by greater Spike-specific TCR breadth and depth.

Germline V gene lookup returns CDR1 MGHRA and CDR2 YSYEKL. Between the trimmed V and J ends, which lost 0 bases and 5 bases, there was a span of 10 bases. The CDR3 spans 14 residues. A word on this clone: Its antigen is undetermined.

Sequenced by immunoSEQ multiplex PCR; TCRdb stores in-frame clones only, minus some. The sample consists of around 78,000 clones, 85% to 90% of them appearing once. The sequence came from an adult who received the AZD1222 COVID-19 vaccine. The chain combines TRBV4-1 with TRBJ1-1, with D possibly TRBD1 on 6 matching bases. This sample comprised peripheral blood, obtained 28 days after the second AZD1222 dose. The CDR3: CASSQDKGGTEAFF. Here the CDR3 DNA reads TGCGCCAGCAGCCAAGATAAGGGGGGAACTGAAGCTTTCTTT.